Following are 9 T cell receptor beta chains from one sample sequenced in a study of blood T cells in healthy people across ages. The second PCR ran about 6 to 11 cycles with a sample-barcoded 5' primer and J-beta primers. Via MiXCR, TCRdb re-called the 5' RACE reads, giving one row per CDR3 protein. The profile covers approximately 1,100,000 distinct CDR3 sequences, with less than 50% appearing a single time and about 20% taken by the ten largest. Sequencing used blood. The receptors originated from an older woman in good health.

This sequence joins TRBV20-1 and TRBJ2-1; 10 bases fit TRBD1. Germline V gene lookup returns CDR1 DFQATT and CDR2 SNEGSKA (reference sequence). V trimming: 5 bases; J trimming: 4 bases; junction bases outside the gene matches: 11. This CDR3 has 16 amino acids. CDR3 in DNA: TGCAGTGCTGGAAATCCCCGGACAGGGGGTTACAATGAGCAGTTCTTC. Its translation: CSAGNPRTGGYNEQFF.

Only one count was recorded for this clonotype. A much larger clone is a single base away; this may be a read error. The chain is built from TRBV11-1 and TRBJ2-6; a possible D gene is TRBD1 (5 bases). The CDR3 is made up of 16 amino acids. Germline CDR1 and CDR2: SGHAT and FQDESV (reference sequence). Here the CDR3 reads CVSSLGAGSGANVLTF. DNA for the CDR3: TGTGTCAGCAGCTTAGGGGCAGGGTCTGGGGCCAACGTCCTGACTTTC. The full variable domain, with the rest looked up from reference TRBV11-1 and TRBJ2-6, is EAEVAQSPRYKITEKSQAVAFWCDPISGHATLYWYRQILGQGPELLVQFQDESVVDDSQLPKDRFSAERLKGVDSTLKIQPAELGDSAMYLCVSSLGAGSGANVLTFGAGSRLTVL.

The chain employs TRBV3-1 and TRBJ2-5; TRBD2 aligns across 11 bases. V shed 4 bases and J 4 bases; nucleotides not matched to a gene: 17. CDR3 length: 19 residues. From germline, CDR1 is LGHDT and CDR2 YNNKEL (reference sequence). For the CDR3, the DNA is TGTGCCAGCAGCCCAGACGGGGGGCTAGCGGGAGGATTCCCAGAGACCCAGTACTTC. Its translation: CASSPDGGLAGGFPETQYF.

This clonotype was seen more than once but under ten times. CDR3 DNA sequence: TGTGCCAGCAGTGCCACCGACTACGAGCAGTACTTC. Translation: CASSATDYEQYF. This chain uses TRBV25-1 with TRBJ2-4; no clear D. The DNA end lines up better with TRBJ2-7; the J call may be wrong. This CDR3 region has 12 residues. Germline-derived CDR1 and CDR2 are MGHDK and SYGVNS.

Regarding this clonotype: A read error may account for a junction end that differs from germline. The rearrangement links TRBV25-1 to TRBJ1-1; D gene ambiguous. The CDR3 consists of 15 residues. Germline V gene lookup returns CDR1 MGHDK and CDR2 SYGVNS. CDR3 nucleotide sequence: TGTACCAGCAGTGAAGGGTGGGCGACCAACACTGAAGCTTTCTTT. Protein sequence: CTSSEGWATNTEAFF.

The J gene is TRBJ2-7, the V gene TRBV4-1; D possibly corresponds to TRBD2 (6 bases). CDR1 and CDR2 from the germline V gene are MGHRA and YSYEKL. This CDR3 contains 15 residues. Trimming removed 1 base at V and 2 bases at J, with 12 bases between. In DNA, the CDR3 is TGCGCCAGCAGCCAAGGGCCGTTAGCGGCCTACGAGCAGTACTTC. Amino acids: CASSQGPLAAYEQYF.

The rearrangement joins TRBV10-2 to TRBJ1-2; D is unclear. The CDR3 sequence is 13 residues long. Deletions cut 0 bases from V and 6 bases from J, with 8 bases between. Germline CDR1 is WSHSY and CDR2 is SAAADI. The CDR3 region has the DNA TGCGCCAGCAGTGAGTCTTTGGGCCATGGCTACACCTTC. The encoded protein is CASSESLGHGYTF.

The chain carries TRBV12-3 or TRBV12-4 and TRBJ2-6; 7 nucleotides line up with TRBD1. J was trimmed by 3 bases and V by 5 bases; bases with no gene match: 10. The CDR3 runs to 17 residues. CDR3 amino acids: CASSPGTVFIGANVLTF. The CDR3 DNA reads TGTGCCAGCAGTCCCGGGACAGTCTTCATTGGGGCCAACGTCCTGACTTTC.

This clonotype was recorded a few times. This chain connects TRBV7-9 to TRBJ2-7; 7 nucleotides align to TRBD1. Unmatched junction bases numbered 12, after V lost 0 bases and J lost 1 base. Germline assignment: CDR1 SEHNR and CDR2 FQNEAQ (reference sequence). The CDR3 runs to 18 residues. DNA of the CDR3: TGTGCCAGCAGCTTAGCTTGGCAGGGGGACCGAGCATCCTACGAGCAGTACTTC. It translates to CASSLAWQGDRASYEQYF. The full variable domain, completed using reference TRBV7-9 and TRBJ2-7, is DTGVSQNPRHKITKRGQNVTFRCDPISEHNRLYWYRQTLGQGPEFLTYFQNEAQLEKSRLLSDRFSAERPKGSFSTLEIQRTEQGDSAMYLCASSLAWQGDRASYEQYFGPGTRLTVT.